The present T cell receptor (beta chain) was sequenced within a study of blood T cell repertoires in COVID-19. Turning to the study itself: Acute and convalescent COVID-19 specimens originated in the United States, Italy and Spain. The analysed material was cDNA or gDNA that came from T cells, B-cell-depleted T cells, or PBMCs.

The CDR3 is 15 residues long. The germline V gene encodes CDR1 MNHEY and CDR2 SVGEGT. Deletions cut 5 bases from V and 0 bases from J, with 11 bases between. Profiling relied on immunoSEQ multiplex PCR, and the TCRdb table lists in-frame clones only, not all of them. This table has 100,000 to 140,000 clones, around nine tenths appearing once. The source is a woman aged 30 to 39 with acute or convalescent COVID-19. The chain combines TRBV6-2 or TRBV6-3 with TRBJ2-1; tentatively, D is TRBD1 (6 bases). Sequenced input: peripheral blood. CDR3 DNA: TGTGCCAGCAGTGATACAGGGAGCTCCTACAATGAGCAGTTCTTC. As protein: CASSDTGSSYNEQFF.